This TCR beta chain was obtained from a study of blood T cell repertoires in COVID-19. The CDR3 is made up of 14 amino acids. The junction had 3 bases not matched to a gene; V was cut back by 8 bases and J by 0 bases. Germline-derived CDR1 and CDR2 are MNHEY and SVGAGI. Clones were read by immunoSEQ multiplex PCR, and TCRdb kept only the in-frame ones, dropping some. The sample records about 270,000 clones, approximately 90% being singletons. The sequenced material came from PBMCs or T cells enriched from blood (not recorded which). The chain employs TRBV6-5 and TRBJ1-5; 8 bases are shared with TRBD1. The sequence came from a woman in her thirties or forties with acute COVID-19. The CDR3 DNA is TGTGCCAGCGGACAGGGCGATAGCAATCAGCCCCAGCATTTT. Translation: CASGQGDSNQPQHF.